This TCR beta chain is drawn from a study of T cells in Graves' hyperthyroidism and ophthalmopathy. This CDR3 is 14 amino acids long. V was pared by 5 bases and J by 5 bases, with 16 bases between. The germline CDR1 and CDR2 sequences are SEHNR and FQNEAQ (reference sequence). The PBMCs were sourced from fresh peripheral blood (around 9.3 ml). TCR beta CDR3 sequences were amplified from RNA transcripts. With the HTBI primer set, the TCR CDR3 went through a first round of RT-PCR. TCRdb ran MiXCR on the multiplex PCR reads and lists one entry per CDR3 protein. Of 300,000 to 500,000 distinct CDR3 sequences listed, about 15% are singletons.

The chain recombines TRBV7-9 with TRBJ2-7; D might be TRBD1 (8 bases). This clonotype was sampled from a young woman with Graves' hyperthyroidism. Material for sequencing was blood. CDR3 protein: CASSPGGRGHEQYF. The CDR3 nucleotides read TGTGCCAGCAGCCCGGGGGGCAGGGGGCACGAGCAGTACTTC.